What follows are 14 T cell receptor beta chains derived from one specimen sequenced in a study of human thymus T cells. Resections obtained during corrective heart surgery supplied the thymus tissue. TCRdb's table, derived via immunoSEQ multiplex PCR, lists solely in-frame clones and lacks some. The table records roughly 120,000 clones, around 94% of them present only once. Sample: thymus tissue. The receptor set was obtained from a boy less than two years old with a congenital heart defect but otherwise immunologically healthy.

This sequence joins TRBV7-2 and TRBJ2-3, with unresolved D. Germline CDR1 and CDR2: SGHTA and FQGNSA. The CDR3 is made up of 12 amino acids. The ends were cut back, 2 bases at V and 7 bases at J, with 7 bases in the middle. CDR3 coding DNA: TGTGCCAGCAGCTTAATAGCAAATACGCAGTATTTT. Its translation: CASSLIANTQYF.

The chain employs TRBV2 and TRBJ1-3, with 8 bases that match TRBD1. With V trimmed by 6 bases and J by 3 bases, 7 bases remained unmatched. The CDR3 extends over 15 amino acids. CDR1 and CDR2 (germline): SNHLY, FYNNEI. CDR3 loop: CASRLLGTGGNTIYF. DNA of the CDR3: TGTGCCAGCAGGCTTCTCGGGACAGGTGGAAACACCATATATTTT.

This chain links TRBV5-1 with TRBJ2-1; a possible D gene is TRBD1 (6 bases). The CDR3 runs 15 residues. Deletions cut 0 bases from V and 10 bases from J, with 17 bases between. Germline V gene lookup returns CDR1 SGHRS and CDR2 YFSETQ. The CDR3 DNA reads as TGCGCCAGCAGCTTGGGGGGGACCCCTCAGGGGGAGCAGTTCTTC. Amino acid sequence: CASSLGGTPQGEQFF.

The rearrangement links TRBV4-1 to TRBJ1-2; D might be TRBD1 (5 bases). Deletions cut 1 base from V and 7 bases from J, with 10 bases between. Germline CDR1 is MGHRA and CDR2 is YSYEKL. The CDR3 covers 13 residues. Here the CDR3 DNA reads TGCGCCAGCAGCCAAGGGGGCCTCGGTGGCTACACCTTC. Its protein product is CASSQGGLGGYTF.

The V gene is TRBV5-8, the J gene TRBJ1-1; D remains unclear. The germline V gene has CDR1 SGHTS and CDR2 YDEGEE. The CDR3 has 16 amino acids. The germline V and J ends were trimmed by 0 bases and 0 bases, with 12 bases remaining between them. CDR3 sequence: CASSLACGPMNTEAFF. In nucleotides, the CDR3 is TGTGCCAGCAGCTTGGCCTGTGGACCCATGAACACTGAAGCTTTCTTT. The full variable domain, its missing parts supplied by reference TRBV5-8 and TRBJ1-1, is EAGVTQSPTHLIKTRGQQATLRCSPISGHTSVYWYQQALGLGLQFLLWYDEGEERNRGNFPPRFSGRQFPNYSSELNVNALELEDSALYLCASSLACGPMNTEAFFGQGTRLTVV.

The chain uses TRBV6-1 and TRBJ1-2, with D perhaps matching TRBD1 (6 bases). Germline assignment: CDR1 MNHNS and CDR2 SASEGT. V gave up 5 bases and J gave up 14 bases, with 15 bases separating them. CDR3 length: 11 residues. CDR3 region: CASSYSGAQTF. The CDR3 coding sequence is TGTGCCAGCAGTTATTCAGGGGCCCAGACCTTC.

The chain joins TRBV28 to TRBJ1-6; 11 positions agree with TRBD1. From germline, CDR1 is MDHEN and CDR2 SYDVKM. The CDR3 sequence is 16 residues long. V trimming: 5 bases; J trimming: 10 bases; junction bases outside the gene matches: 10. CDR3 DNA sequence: TGTGCCAGCAGTGGGCCCGGGACAGGGGGAGAATCACCCCTCCACTTT. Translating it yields CASSGPGTGGESPLHF.

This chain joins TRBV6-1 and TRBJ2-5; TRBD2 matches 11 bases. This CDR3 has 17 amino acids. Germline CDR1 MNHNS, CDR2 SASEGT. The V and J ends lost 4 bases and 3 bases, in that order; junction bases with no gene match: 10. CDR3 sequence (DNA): TGTGCCAGCAGTGCCCCCTTAGCGGGGGGGCCTGAAGAGACCCAGTACTTC. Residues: CASSAPLAGGPEETQYF.

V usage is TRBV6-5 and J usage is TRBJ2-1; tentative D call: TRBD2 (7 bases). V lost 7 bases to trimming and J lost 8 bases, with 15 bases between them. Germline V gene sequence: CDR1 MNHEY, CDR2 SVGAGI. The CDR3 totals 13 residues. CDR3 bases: TGTGCCAGCAAGTGGAGGGGGGGATATGAGCAGTTCTTC. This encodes CASKWRGGYEQFF.

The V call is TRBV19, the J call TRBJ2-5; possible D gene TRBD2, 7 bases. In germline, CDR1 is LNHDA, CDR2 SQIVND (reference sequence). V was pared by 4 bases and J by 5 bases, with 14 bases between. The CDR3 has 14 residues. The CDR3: CASSKTGGRETQYF. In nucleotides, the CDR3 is TGTGCCAGTAGTAAGACGGGGGGCCGGGAGACCCAGTACTTC.

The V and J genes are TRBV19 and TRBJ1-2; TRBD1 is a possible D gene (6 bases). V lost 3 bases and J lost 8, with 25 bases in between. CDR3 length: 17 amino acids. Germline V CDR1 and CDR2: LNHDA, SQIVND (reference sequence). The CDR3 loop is CASSILTGSVVMGGYTF. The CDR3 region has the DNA TGTGCCAGTAGTATCCTGACAGGTTCGGTTGTGATGGGCGGCTACACCTTC.

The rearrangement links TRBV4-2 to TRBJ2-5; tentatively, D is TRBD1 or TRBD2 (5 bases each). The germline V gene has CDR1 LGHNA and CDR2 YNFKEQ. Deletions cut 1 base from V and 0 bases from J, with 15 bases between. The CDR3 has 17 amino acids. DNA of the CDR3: TGTGCCAGCAGCCAAGGGGGTTTCGGGGCTTACCAAGAGACCCAGTACTTC. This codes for CASSQGGFGAYQETQYF.

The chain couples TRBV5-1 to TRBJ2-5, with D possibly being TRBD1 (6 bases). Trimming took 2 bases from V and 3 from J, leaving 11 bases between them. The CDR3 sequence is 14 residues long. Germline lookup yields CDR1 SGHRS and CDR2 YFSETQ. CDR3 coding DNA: TGCGCCAGCAGCTTCTACAGGGCCAAAGAGACCCAGTACTTC. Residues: CASSFYRAKETQYF.

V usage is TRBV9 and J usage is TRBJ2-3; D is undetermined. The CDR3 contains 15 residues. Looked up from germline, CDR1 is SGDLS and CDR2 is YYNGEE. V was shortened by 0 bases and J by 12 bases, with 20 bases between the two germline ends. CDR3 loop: CASSVEQPTPPIQYF. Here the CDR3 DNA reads TGTGCCAGCAGCGTAGAGCAGCCGACACCACCAATCCAGTATTTT.